A single sample gave rise to the 9 T cell receptor beta chains below, sequenced in a study of T cell changes during pregnancy in multiple sclerosis. Generated by immunoSEQ multiplex PCR, the TCRdb table keeps only in-frame clones and is missing some. The repertoire holds about 69,000 clones, with around 90% as singletons. The material sequenced was CD4+ T cells from peripheral blood mononuclear cells, taken in the third trimester of pregnancy. All receptors derive from a female donor in good health, enrolled as a control in a pregnancy study.

The rearrangement links TRBV21-1 to TRBJ2-5; the table calls TRBD1, which could not be checked here. TRBV21-1 is a recognized pseudogene. The CDR3 extends over 17 amino acids. The CDR3 spells CASSNEHQTGDQETQYF. In DNA form, the CDR3 reads TGTGCCAGCAGCAACGAACACCAGACAGGAGATCAAGAGACCCAGTACTTC.

The V gene is TRBV19, the J gene TRBJ1-5; 11 bases are a match to TRBD1. The germline CDR1 and CDR2 sequences are LNHDA and SQIVND (reference sequence). V shed 6 bases and J 7 bases; nucleotides not matched to a gene: 5. The CDR3 extends over 14 amino acids. The CDR3 sequence: CASRPDRGHQPQHF. The CDR3 coding sequence is TGTGCCAGTAGACCGGACAGGGGGCACCAGCCCCAGCATTTT.

The V gene is TRBV6-4, the J gene TRBJ1-1; D possibly corresponds to TRBD1 (6 bases). Germline lookup yields CDR1 MRHNA and CDR2 SNTAGT. The length of the CDR3 is 13 residues. The V end was cut by 3 bases, the J end by 4 bases, with 9 bases between. CDR3: CASSEQGGTEAFF. The CDR3, as DNA: TGTGCCAGCAGTGAACAAGGGGGCACTGAAGCTTTCTTT.

This chain connects TRBV4-1 to TRBJ2-3; 7 nucleotides match TRBD1. Trimming at V came to 4 bases and at J to 2 bases, leaving 6 bases not matched to a gene. The CDR3 is 15 residues long. Per the germline V gene, CDR1 is MGHRA and CDR2 is YSYEKL. CDR3 DNA sequence: TGCGCCAGCAGCCCCTTACAGGGGTACACAGATACGCAGTATTTT. This gives the protein CASSPLQGYTDTQYF.

The genes are TRBV5-4 and TRBJ1-2; 7 bases are shared with TRBD1. Trimming at V came to 4 bases and at J to 6 bases, leaving 9 bases not matched to a gene. Germline V gene lookup returns CDR1 SGHNT and CDR2 YYREEE (reference sequence). The CDR3 is 14 residues long. The CDR3, as DNA: TGTGCCAGCAGCGTAGAACAGGGGTCGGATGGCTACACCTTC. Amino acids: CASSVEQGSDGYTF.

The chain has TRBV6-5 and TRBJ1-5, with 7 bases aligning to TRBD1. The V gene's germline CDR1 is MNHEY and CDR2 SVGAGI. This CDR3 spans 14 amino acids. Trimming removed 5 bases from V and 2 bases from J; junction bases left unmatched: 3. In DNA form, the CDR3 reads TGTGCCAGCAGTAGGGGGCTCGGCAATCAGCCCCAGCATTTT. It encodes CASSRGLGNQPQHF.

This clone was counted only a few times. The chain employs TRBV7-9 and TRBJ1-4, with 9 bases that match TRBD1. Germline V CDR1 and CDR2: SEHNR, FQNEAQ (reference sequence). After removal of 1 base from V and 5 bases from J, the junction contained 2 bases not matched to a gene. This CDR3 has 15 residues. Written as DNA, the CDR3 is TGTGCCAGCAGCTTAGAACAGGGGGCGAATGAAAAACTGTTTTTT. Translated: CASSLEQGANEKLFF.

The chain employs TRBV18 and TRBJ1-1, with 7 bases fitting TRBD1. This CDR3 is built from 14 residues. Germline CDR1 is KGHSH and CDR2 is LQKENI. Losses at the gene ends were 3 bases for V and 1 base for J; bases not matched to a gene: 2. CDR3 DNA sequence: TGTGCCAGCTCACCGACAGGGTCGAACACTGAAGCTTTCTTT. Protein: CASSPTGSNTEAFF.

This chain links TRBV5-1 with TRBJ2-5; 11 bases line up with TRBD2. Germline V gene sequence: CDR1 SGHRS, CDR2 YFSETQ. V lost 0 bases to trimming and J lost 3 bases; unmatched junction nucleotides: 4. The CDR3 covers 16 residues. CDR3 sequence reads: CASSLDSGGAEETQYF. The CDR3 bases are TGCGCCAGCAGCTTGGATAGCGGGGGGGCCGAAGAGACCCAGTACTTC.